Ten or more counts support the clone carrying this T cell receptor (beta chain). These data are taken from a study of neurological immune-mediated disorders. The sorted libraries involved the use of 900,000 to 1,000,000 CD4+ or CD8+ T cells. With 10-nucleotide random UMIs included, cDNA was synthesized by 5'RACE. Using its own MiXCR run on the 5' RACE reads, TCRdb lists one record per CDR3 protein. The sample has approximately 44,000 distinct CDR3 sequences, roughly 15% seen once. The CDR3 runs to 14 residues. V lost 4 bases to trimming and J lost 0 bases, with 9 bases between them. CDR1 is SGHRS and CDR2 is YFSETQ in the germline V gene.

The V and J genes are TRBV5-1 and TRBJ2-3, with TRBD1 as a possible D gene (6 bases). The sequence derives from a woman aged 55-69 years with HTLV-1-associated myelopathy (HAM/TSP). The sample comprised CD4+ T cells from blood. The CDR3 DNA is TGCGCCAGCAGCCTTGGACAGAGCACAGATACGCAGTATTTT. It codes for CASSLGQSTDTQYF.